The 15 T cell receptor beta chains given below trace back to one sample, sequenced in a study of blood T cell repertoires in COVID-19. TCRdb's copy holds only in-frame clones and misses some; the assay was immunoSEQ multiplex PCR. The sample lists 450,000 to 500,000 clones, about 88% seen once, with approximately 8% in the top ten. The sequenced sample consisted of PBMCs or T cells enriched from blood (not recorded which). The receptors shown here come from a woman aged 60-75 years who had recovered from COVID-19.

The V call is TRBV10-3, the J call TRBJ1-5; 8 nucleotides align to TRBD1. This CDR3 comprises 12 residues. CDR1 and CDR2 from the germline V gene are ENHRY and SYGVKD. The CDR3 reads CAVGQGGQPQHF. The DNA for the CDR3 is TGTGCTGTTGGACAGGGAGGGCAGCCCCAGCATTTT.

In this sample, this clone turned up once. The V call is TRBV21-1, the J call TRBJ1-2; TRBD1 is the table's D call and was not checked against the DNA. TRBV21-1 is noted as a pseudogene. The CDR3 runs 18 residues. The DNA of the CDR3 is TGTGCCAGCAGCAAAAAAAGAACAGGCCAGGGGGCCCCTTCGGGCTACACCTTC. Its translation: CASSKKRTGQGAPSGYTF.

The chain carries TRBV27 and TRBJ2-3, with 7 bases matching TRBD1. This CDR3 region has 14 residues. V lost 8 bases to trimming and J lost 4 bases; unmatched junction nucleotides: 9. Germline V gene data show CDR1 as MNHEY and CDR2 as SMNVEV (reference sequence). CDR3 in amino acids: CASREGAGADTQYF. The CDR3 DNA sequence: TGTGCCAGCCGCGAGGGGGCCGGGGCAGATACGCAGTATTTT.

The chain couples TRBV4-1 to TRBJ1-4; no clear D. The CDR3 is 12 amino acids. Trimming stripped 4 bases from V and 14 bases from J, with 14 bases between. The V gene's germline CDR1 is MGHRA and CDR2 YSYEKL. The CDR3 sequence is CASSLQSGGLFF. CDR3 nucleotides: TGCGCCAGCAGCCTACAGTCTGGAGGGCTGTTTTTT.

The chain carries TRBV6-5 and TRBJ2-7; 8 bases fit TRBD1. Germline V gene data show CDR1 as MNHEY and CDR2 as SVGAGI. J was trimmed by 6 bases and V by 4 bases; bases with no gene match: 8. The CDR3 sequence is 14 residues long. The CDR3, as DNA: TGTGCCAGCAGTTCATCAGGGGGCGCGTCCGAGCAGTACGTC. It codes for CASSSSGGASEQYV.

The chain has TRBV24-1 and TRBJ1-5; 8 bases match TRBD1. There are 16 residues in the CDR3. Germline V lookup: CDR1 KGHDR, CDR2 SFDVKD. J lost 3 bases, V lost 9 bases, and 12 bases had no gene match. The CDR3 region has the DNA TGTGCCACCGCAACAGGGGGAGCGATCTACAATCAGCCCCAGCATTTT. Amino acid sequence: CATATGGAIYNQPQHF.

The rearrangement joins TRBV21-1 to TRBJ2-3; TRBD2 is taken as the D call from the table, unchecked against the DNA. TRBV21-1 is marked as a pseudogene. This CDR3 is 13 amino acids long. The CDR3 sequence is CASSKAPGDTQYF. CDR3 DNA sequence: TGTGCCAGCAGCAAAGCGCCGGGGGATACGCAGTATTTT.

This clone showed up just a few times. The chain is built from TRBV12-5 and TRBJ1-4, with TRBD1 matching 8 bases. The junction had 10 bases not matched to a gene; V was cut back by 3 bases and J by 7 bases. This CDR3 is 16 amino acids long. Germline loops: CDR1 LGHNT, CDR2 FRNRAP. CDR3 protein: CASGFVATGVFEKLFF. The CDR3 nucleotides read TGTGCTAGTGGTTTTGTCGCGACAGGGGTTTTTGAAAAACTGTTTTTT.

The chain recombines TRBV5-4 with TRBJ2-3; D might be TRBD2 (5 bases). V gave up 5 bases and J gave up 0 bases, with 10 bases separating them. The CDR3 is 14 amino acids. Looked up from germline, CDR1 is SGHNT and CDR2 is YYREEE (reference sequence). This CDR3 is CASSDRTSTDTQYF. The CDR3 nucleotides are TGTGCCAGCAGTGATAGGACTAGCACAGATACGCAGTATTTT.

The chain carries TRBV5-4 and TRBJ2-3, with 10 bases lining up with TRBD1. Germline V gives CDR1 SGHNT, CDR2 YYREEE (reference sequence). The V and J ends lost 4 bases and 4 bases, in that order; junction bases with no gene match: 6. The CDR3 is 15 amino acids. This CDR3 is CASSPGGQGSDTQYF. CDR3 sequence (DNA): TGTGCCAGCAGCCCCGGGGGACAGGGGTCAGATACGCAGTATTTT.

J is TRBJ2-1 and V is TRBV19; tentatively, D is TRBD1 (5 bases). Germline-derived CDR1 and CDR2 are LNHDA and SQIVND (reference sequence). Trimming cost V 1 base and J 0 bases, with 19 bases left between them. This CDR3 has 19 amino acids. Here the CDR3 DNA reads TGTGCCAGTAGTATAGCCCCTCCAGGGCTGACGAGCTCCTACAATGAGCAGTTCTTC. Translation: CASSIAPPGLTSSYNEQFF.

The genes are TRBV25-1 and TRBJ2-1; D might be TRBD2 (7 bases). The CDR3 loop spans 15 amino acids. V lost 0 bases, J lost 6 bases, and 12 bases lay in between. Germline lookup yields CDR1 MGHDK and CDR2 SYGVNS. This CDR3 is CASSEYGRGANEQFF. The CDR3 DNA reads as TGTGCCAGCAGTGAATATGGCCGGGGGGCCAATGAGCAGTTCTTC.

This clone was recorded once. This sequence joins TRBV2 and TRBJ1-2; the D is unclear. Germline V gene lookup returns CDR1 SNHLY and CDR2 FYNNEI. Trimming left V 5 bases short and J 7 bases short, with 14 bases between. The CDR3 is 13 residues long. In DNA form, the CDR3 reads TGTGCCAGCAGTAGCCGGGGAAGTGGTGGCTACACCTTC. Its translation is CASSSRGSGGYTF.

CDR3 in DNA: TGTGCCAGCAGCTTACGGGGACAGGGAAGAGGTGGCTACACCTTC. Translated: CASSLRGQGRGGYTF. The rearrangement joins TRBV7-9 to TRBJ1-2; 9 nucleotides align to TRBD1. CDR3 length equals 15 residues. The trim removed 2 bases at V and 7 bases at J, leaving 8 bases unmatched. The germline V gene has CDR1 SEHNR and CDR2 FQNEAQ (reference sequence).

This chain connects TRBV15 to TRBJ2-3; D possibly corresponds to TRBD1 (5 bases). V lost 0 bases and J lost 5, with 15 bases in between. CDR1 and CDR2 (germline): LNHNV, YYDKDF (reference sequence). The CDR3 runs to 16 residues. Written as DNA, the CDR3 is TGTGCCACCAGCAGAGAGGCAGGGATGGGTAGAGATACGCAGTATTTT. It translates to CATSREAGMGRDTQYF. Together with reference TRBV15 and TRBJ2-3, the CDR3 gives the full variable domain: DAMVIQNPRYQVTQFGKPVTLSCSQTLNHNVMYWYQQKSSQAPKLLFHYYDKDFNNEADTPDNFQSRRPNTSFCFLDIRSPGLGDTAMYLCATSREAGMGRDTQYFGPGTRLTVL.